One sample yielded the 10 T cell receptor beta chains listed below, sequenced in a study of blood T cell repertoires in COVID-19. Only in-frame clones appear in the TCRdb table, and some are missing; sequencing was by immunoSEQ multiplex PCR. There are approximately 200,000 clones in the sample; approximately 75% occur only once, and about 9% lies in the top ten. The sequencing input was PBMCs or T cells enriched from blood (not recorded which). These receptors were taken from a middle-aged man who had recovered from COVID-19.

This clone was counted between two and nine times. The chain uses TRBV27 and TRBJ1-1, with D possibly being TRBD1 (6 bases). Looked up from germline, CDR1 is MNHEY and CDR2 is SMNVEV (reference sequence). CDR3 length equals 14 residues. Trimming took off 3 bases at V and 6 bases at J, with 14 bases between the two ends. Written as DNA, the CDR3 is TGTGCCAGCAGTTTGTTAGGACAGCAAGCTGAAGCTTTCTTT. Residues: CASSLLGQQAEAFF.

The J gene is TRBJ2-7, the V gene TRBV4-1, with TRBD2 as a possible D gene (5 bases). Germline-derived CDR1 and CDR2 are MGHRA and YSYEKL. V lost 0 bases and J lost 3, with 12 bases in between. This CDR3 spans 15 amino acids. This chain's CDR3 is CASSQEGSSGYEQYF. The CDR3 DNA reads as TGCGCCAGCAGCCAAGAAGGTAGCAGCGGCTACGAGCAGTACTTC.

V and J are TRBV10-2 and TRBJ2-5, with 13 bases that match TRBD2. Losses at the gene ends were 5 bases for V and 5 bases for J; bases not matched to a gene: 14. Germline V CDR1 and CDR2: WSHSY, SAAADI. This CDR3 contains 18 residues. CDR3 DNA sequence: TGCGCCAGCAGTAATCGACTAGCGGGGGGCTCAGGGTGGGAGACCCAGTACTTC. Translation: CASSNRLAGGSGWETQYF.

This rearrangement joins TRBV25-1 to TRBJ1-1; 8 positions agree with TRBD1. The CDR3 is 16 amino acids. J was trimmed by 3 bases and V by 3 bases; bases with no gene match: 9. Germline-derived CDR1 and CDR2 are MGHDK and SYGVNS. The CDR3 sequence is CASSDRGTGGDTEAFF. CDR3 DNA sequence: TGTGCCAGCAGTGATAGAGGAACAGGGGGTGACACTGAAGCTTTCTTT.

The chain recombines TRBV6-5 with TRBJ1-2; a weak D match, TRBD1 (5 bases). There are 14 residues in the CDR3. V gave up 7 bases and J gave up 5 bases, with 17 bases separating them. Germline V lookup: CDR1 MNHEY, CDR2 SVGAGI. CDR3 bases: TGTGCCAGCACCCCAAGGACGGACAAATATGGCTACACCTTC. This translates into CASTPRTDKYGYTF.

The chain employs TRBV4-2 and TRBJ2-1; 11 bases agree with TRBD1. V trimming: 1 base; J trimming: 8 bases; junction bases outside the gene matches: 10. Germline loops: CDR1 LGHNA, CDR2 YNFKEQ. This CDR3 spans 17 amino acids. DNA of the CDR3: TGTGCCAGCAGCCAAGCAAATAGGGACAGGGGGATGGATGAGCAGTTCTTC. Its protein product is CASSQANRDRGMDEQFF.

The J gene is TRBJ2-2, the V gene TRBV3-1 (or the pseudogene TRBV3-2); no clear D gene. Germline CDR1 and CDR2: LGHDT and YNNKEL (reference sequence). The CDR3 is 12 residues long. Trimming pared 2 bases from V and 5 bases from J, leaving 3 bases between. CDR3 amino acids: CASSQRTGELFF. CDR3 sequence (DNA): TGTGCCAGCAGCCAACGGACCGGGGAGCTGTTTTTT.

CDR3 region: CASSPWTAWNQPQHF. For the CDR3, the DNA is TGTGCCAGCAGCCCTTGGACAGCTTGGAATCAGCCCCAGCATTTT. This chain connects TRBV14 to TRBJ1-5; possible D gene TRBD1, 6 bases. V was clipped by 4 bases and J by 4 bases, with 14 bases between them. The CDR3 loop spans 15 amino acids. The V gene's germline CDR1 is SGHDN and CDR2 FVKESK. The entire variable domain, with the rest obtained from reference TRBV14 and TRBJ1-5, is as follows: EAGVTQFPSHSVIEKGQTVTLRCDPISGHDNLYWYRRVMGKEIKFLLHFVKESKQDESGMPNNRFLAERTGGTYSTLKVQPAELEDSGVYFCASSPWTAWNQPQHFGDGTRLSIL.

The chain employs TRBV18 and TRBJ1-5; D perhaps matches TRBD1 (5 bases). Germline V gene lookup returns CDR1 KGHSH and CDR2 LQKENI. The CDR3 has 19 amino acids. V shed 3 bases and J shed 0 bases, with 21 bases lying between them. The CDR3 is CASSPVSGGGTYSNQPQHF. DNA for the CDR3: TGTGCCAGCTCACCTGTCTCCGGGGGTGGGACCTATAGCAATCAGCCCCAGCATTTT.

This chain joins TRBV7-8 and TRBJ1-1, with D perhaps matching TRBD1 (5 bases). The CDR3 is made up of 14 amino acids. Germline V gives CDR1 SGHVS, CDR2 FQNEAQ. The germline V and J ends were trimmed by 5 bases and 4 bases, with 14 bases remaining between them. In DNA form, the CDR3 reads TGTGCCAGCAGCCTAAGGGAGGGACCCACTGAAGCTTTCTTT. It encodes CASSLREGPTEAFF.